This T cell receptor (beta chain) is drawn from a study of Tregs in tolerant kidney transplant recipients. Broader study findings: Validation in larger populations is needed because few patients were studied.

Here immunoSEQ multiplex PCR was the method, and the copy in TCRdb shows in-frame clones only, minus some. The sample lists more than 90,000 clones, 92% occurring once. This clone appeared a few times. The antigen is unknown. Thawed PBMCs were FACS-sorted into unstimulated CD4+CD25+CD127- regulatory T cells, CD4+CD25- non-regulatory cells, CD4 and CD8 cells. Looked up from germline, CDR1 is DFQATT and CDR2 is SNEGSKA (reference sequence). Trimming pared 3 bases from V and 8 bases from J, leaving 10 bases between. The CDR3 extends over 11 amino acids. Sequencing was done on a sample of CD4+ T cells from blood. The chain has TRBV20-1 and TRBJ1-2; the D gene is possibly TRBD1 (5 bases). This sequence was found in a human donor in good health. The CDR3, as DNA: TGCAGTGCTAGTCGGGGGGAGGGCTACACCTTC. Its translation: CSASRGEGYTF.